This T cell receptor beta chain was found in a study of T-cell memory formation after mild COVID-19. Study results and limitations: Second-wave clones reaching peak frequency on day 37 lacked confirmed SARS-CoV-2 specificity. Several responding clones turned up in pre-infection memory, indicating that cross-reactive memory may have taken part. Clones which contracted sat mainly in CM and EM if CD4+, and in EMRA if CD8+.

To note about this clonotype: As yet, its antigen is unknown.

CDR3 length: 14 residues. The V end was cut by 3 bases, the J end by 4 bases, with 12 bases between. CDR1 is LGHNA and CDR2 is YNFKEQ in the germline V gene. TCRalpha and TCRbeta libraries used 5'RACE with constant-segment primers and UMIs. A single record per CDR3 protein comes from TCRdb applying MiXCR to the 5' RACE reads. In the table there are 300,000 to 400,000 distinct CDR3 sequences, roughly 15% of which are singletons. J is TRBJ1-1 and V is TRBV4-2, with D unresolved. This receptor was taken from a man aged 18 to 30 who had mild COVID-19 (a few samples of this study predate the infection). Cell type and time point are not known. Sequenced input: PBMCs or a T cell subset sorted from them (not recorded which). This CDR3 reads CASSQGNIPTEAFF. In DNA, the CDR3 is TGTGCCAGCAGCCAGGGAAATATTCCCACTGAAGCTTTCTTT.